This section outlines one T cell receptor beta chain sequence together with its context. The CDR3 length is 15 residues. The germline CDR1 and CDR2 sequences are MGHRA and YSYEKL. V lost 2 bases to trimming and J lost 5 bases; unmatched junction nucleotides: 6. These data belong to a study of shared clonotypes between healthy human individuals. Template for every sorted-subset replicate PCR totaled around 210 ng DNA, tens of thousands of T cell genomes. The repertoire was sequenced with immunoSEQ multiplex PCR; TCRdb's copy has only in-frame clones and lacks some. The sample shows around 350,000 clones, 70% to 75% of them seen only once.

The TCR comes from a man aged 25 to 40 in good health. Sequencing was done on a sample of memory CD4+ T cells sorted from blood. Subset defined: CD45RA-negative fraction. V usage is TRBV4-1 and J usage is TRBJ2-5, with TRBD1 identical over 9 bases. CDR3: CASSQNPTGGETQYF. In nucleotides, the CDR3 is TGCGCCAGCAGCCAAAACCCGACAGGGGGGGAGACCCAGTACTTC.